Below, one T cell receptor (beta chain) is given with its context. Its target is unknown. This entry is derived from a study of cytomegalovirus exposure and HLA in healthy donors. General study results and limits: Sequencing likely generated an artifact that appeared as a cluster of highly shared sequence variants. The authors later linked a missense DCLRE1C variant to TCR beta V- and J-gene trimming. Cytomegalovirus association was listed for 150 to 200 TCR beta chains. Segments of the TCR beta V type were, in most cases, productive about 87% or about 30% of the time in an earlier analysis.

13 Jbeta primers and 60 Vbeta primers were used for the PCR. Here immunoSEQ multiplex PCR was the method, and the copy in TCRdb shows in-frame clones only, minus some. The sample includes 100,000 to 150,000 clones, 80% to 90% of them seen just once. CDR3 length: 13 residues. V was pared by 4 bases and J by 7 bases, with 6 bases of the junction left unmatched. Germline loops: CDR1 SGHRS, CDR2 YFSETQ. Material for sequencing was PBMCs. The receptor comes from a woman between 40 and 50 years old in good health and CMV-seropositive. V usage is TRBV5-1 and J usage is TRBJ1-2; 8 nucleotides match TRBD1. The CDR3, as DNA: TGCGCCAGCAGCACCTGGACAGGGTCTGGCTACACCTTC. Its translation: CASSTWTGSGYTF.